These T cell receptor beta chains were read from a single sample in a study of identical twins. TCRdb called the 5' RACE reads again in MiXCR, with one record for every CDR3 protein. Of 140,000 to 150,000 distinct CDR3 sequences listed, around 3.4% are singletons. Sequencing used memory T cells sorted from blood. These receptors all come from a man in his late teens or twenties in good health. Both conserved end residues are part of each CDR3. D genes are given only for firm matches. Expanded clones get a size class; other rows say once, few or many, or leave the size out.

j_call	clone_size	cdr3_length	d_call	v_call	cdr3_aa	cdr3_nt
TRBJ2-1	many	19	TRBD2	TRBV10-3	CAISESKRATSLLYNEQFF	TGTGCCATCAGTGAGTCGAAACGAGCGACTAGCCTTTTGTACAATGAGCAGTTCTTC
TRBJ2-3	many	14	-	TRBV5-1	CASSQQSLSDTQYF	TGCGCCAGCAGCCAACAATCCCTGTCTGATACGCAGTATTTT
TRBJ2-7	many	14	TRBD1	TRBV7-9	CASSRGPTGLEQYF	TGTGCCAGCAGCCGAGGCCCGACAGGGCTCGAGCAGTACTTC
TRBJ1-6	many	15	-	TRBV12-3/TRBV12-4	CASSLPKAWNSPLHF	TGTGCCAGCAGCCTTCCGAAGGCGTGGAATTCACCCCTCCACTTT
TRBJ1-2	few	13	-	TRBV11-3	CASSGAAGFGYTF	TGTGCCAGCAGCGGAGCCGCGGGGTTTGGCTACACCTTC
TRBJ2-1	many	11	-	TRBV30	CAWSGSGGGFF	TGTGCCTGGAGTGGGTCTGGGGGCGGGTTCTTC
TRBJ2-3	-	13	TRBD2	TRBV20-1	CSAPREGTDTQYF	TGCAGTGCACCGCGGGAGGGGACAGATACGCAGTATTTT
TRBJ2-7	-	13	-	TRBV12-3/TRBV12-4	CASSLKGGGEQYF	TGTGCCAGCAGTTTAAAGGGAGGGGGAGAGCAGTACTTC
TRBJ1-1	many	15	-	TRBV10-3	CAISDRGKKGTEAFF	TGTGCCATCAGTGATAGGGGAAAAAAGGGGACTGAAGCTTTCTTT
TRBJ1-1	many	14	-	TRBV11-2	CASSLEGKGSEAFF	TGTGCCAGCAGCTTAGAGGGGAAGGGAAGCGAAGCTTTCTTT
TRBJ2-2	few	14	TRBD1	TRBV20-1	CSVHGQGDHGELFF	TGCAGTGTTCATGGACAGGGGGATCACGGGGAGCTGTTTTTT
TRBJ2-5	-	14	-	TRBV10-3	CAISERGTQETQYF	TGTGCCATCAGTGAGCGCGGAACGCAAGAGACCCAGTACTTC
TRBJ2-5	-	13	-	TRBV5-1	CASSQSGQETQYF	TGCGCCAGCAGCCAGAGCGGTCAAGAGACCCAGTACTTC
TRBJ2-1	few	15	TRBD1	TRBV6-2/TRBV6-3	CASRPHRGRGYEQFF	TGTGCCAGCAGACCACACAGGGGGCGCGGGTATGAGCAGTTCTTC
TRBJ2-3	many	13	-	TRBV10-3	CAMQLAVGDTQYF	TGTGCCATGCAACTAGCAGTCGGAGATACGCAGTATTTT
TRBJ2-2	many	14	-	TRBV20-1	CSAILNTNTGELFF	TGCAGTGCTATACTCAACACGAACACCGGGGAGCTGTTTTTT
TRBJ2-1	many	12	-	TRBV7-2	CASSRFGGIGFF	TGTGCCAGCAGCCGCTTTGGGGGCATAGGCTTCTTC
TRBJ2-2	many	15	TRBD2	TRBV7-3	CASSRTSGATGELFF	TGTGCCAGCAGCCGGACTAGCGGGGCAACCGGGGAGCTGTTTTTT
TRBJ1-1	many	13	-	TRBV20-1	CSARDGTNTEAFF	TGCAGTGCTAGAGACGGGACGAACACTGAAGCTTTCTTT
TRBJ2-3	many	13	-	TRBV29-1	CSVRSSGTDTQYF	TGCAGCGTAAGGTCCAGCGGGACAGATACGCAGTATTTT
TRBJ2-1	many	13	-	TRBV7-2	CASSVVGGNEQFF	TGTGCCAGCAGCGTAGTCGGGGGTAATGAGCAGTTCTTC
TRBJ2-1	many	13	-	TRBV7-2	CASSLVSYNEQFF	TGTGCCAGCAGCTTAGTGTCCTACAATGAGCAGTTCTTC
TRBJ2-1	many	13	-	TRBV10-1	CASSESGGNEQFF	TGCGCCAGCAGTGAGTCGGGTGGCAATGAGCAGTTCTTC
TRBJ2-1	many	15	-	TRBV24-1	CATSDSTAIDNEQFF	TGTGCCACCAGTGATTCGACAGCGATAGACAATGAGCAGTTCTTC
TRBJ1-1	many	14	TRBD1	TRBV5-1	CASSLDRVTTEAFF	TGCGCCAGCAGCCTGGACAGGGTGACCACTGAAGCTTTCTTT
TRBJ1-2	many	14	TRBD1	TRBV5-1	CASSLAGTGGGYTF	TGCGCCAGCAGCTTGGCCGGGACAGGAGGGGGCTACACCTTC
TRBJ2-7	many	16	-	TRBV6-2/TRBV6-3	CASSYSIYRVSYEQYF	TGTGCCAGCAGTTACTCGATTTACCGGGTCTCCTACGAGCAGTACTTC
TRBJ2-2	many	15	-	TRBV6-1	CASSSQRGNTGELFF	TGTGCCAGCTCTTCCCAAAGGGGAAACACCGGGGAGCTGTTTTTT